Presented here are 19 T cell receptor beta chains from one specimen sequenced in a study of cytomegalovirus exposure and HLA in healthy donors. PCR amplification relied on 60 Vbeta primers (plus 13 Jbeta primers). The data were produced by immunoSEQ multiplex PCR, yet TCRdb's version contains in-frame clones alone and is incomplete. The sample consists of around 150,000 clones, under 75% of them appearing once. The sample comprised PBMCs. The receptor set was obtained from a woman aged 60-70 years in good health and CMV-seropositive.

The rearrangement joins TRBV7-9 to TRBJ1-2, with D perhaps TRBD1 (6 bases). The CDR3 has 13 amino acids. From germline, CDR1 is SEHNR and CDR2 FQNEAQ (reference sequence). Trimming stripped 5 bases from V and 4 bases from J, with 11 bases between. The CDR3 sequence: CASSTQGGYGYTF. Here the CDR3 DNA reads TGTGCCAGCAGCACACAGGGTGGCTATGGCTACACCTTC.

The CDR3 DNA sequence: TGTGCCAGCAGTGGGAGGGGGGACGGGAATACGCAGTATTTT. Translation gives CASSGRGDGNTQYF. The J gene is TRBJ2-3, the V gene TRBV28; a possible D gene is TRBD2 (7 bases). Germline CDR1 and CDR2: MDHEN and SYDVKM. V was clipped by 5 bases and J by 7 bases, with 16 bases between them. The CDR3 extends over 14 amino acids. Supplemented by reference TRBV28 and TRBJ2-3, the full variable domain reads DVKVTQSSRYLVKRTGEKVFLECVQDMDHENMFWYRQDPGLGLRLIYFSYDVKMKEKGDIPEGYSVSREKKERFSLILESASTNQTSMYLCASSGRGDGNTQYFGPGTRLTVL.

V gene TRBV23-1 combines with J gene TRBJ2-7; 7 bases are a match to TRBD1. TRBV23-1 is assigned to the ORF class and has an uncertain function. The CDR3 totals 19 residues. After removal of 7 bases from V and 0 bases from J, the junction contained 21 bases not matched to a gene. The CDR3 DNA sequence: TGCGCCAGCACCTATTCTAGAGGGCTTTCAACAGGGGCCTCCTACGAGCAGTACTTC. Residues: CASTYSRGLSTGASYEQYF.

This chain joins TRBV27 and TRBJ1-1, with 7 bases lining up with TRBD1. From germline, CDR1 is MNHEY and CDR2 SMNVEV (reference sequence). The CDR3 spans 15 residues. With 5 bases clipped from V and 0 bases from J, the junction kept 6 bases outside the gene matches. CDR3 region: CASSLEQGMNTEAFF. The CDR3 nucleotides are TGTGCCAGCAGTCTCGAACAGGGGATGAACACTGAAGCTTTCTTT.

The V gene is TRBV6-4, the J gene TRBJ1-2; 10 bases match TRBD1. The V gene's germline CDR1 is MRHNA and CDR2 SNTAGT. This CDR3 contains 14 residues. Losses at the gene ends were 5 bases for V and 6 bases for J; bases not matched to a gene: 6. The CDR3 reads CASSRGQGTNGYTF. CDR3 bases: TGTGCCAGCAGTAGGGGACAGGGGACGAATGGCTACACCTTC.

The table lists this clone with a count of one. V gene TRBV18 combines with J gene TRBJ2-2; possible D gene TRBD2, 5 bases. This CDR3 is built from 15 residues. The germline V gene has CDR1 KGHSH and CDR2 LQKENI. V was trimmed by 0 bases and J by 4 bases, leaving 9 bases between them. The CDR3 sequence: CASSPPRGATGELFF. The CDR3, as DNA: TGTGCCAGCTCACCACCACGGGGTGCCACCGGGGAGCTGTTTTTT. Together with reference TRBV18 and TRBJ2-2, the CDR3 gives the full variable domain: NAGVMQNPRHLVRRRGQEARLRCSPMKGHSHVYWYRQLPEEGLKFMVYLQKENIIDESGMPKERFSAEFPKEGPSILRIQQVVRGDSAAYFCASSPPRGATGELFFGEGSRLTVL.

This clone showed up just a few times. As DNA, the CDR3 is TGTGCCAGCAGCTTAACTAGTGTTTCCTACGAGCAGTACTTC. This encodes CASSLTSVSYEQYF. This chain connects TRBV7-3 to TRBJ2-7; D gene uncertain. The CDR3 runs to 14 residues. Per germline, CDR1 SGHTA and CDR2 FQGTGA. Trimming took 0 bases from V and 1 from J, leaving 7 bases between them.

The genes are TRBV7-9 and TRBJ2-2, with 10 bases matching TRBD1. CDR3 length: 15 residues. Looked up from germline, CDR1 is SEHNR and CDR2 is FQNEAQ (reference sequence). V shed 5 bases and J 6 bases; nucleotides not matched to a gene: 6. CDR3 protein: CASSKGTGEAGELFF. The DNA of the CDR3 is TGTGCCAGCAGCAAGGGGACAGGGGAAGCCGGGGAGCTGTTTTTT.

The chain combines TRBV29-1 with TRBJ2-7, with TRBD1 matching over 9 bases. The trim removed 3 bases at V and 3 bases at J, leaving 0 bases unmatched. From germline, CDR1 is SQVTM and CDR2 ANQGSEA. The CDR3 is 12 residues long. The CDR3 sequence: CSVEDRGYEQYF. CDR3 sequence (DNA): TGCAGCGTTGAGGACAGGGGCTACGAGCAGTACTTC.

The chain carries TRBV11-2 and TRBJ1-1; the D gene is possibly TRBD1 (5 bases). This CDR3 has 15 residues. V was trimmed by 3 bases and J by 1 base, leaving 12 bases between them. Germline lookup yields CDR1 SGHAT and CDR2 FQNNGV. The CDR3 DNA is TGTGCCAGCAGCTTCGTCAGGGTGAGGAACACTGAAGCTTTCTTT. Its protein product is CASSFVRVRNTEAFF.

The gene calls are TRBV27 and TRBJ2-1; D is ambiguous. Trimming left V 3 bases short and J 0 bases short, with 15 bases between. The CDR3 contains 17 residues. Germline V gene sequence: CDR1 MNHEY, CDR2 SMNVEV (reference sequence). The CDR3 nucleotides are TGTGCCAGCAGTTTGTCGGGTGGCTTACTCTCCTACAATGAGCAGTTCTTC. Translation gives CASSLSGGLLSYNEQFF.

The chain recombines TRBV4-1 with TRBJ2-1; 8 bases match TRBD2. Germline loops: CDR1 MGHRA, CDR2 YSYEKL. This CDR3 has 18 amino acids. Losses at the gene ends were 2 bases for V and 5 bases for J; bases not matched to a gene: 14. CDR3 nucleotide sequence: TGCGCCAGCAGCCAAATATGGGGGGGTAGCGGGAAAAACAATGAGCAGTTCTTC. Translated, it gives CASSQIWGGSGKNNEQFF.

The chain uses TRBV14 and TRBJ2-7, with D possibly matching TRBD2 (5 bases). This CDR3 is 14 amino acids long. V shed 4 bases and J shed 6 bases, with 16 bases lying between them. Germline values: CDR1 SGHDN, CDR2 FVKESK. CDR3 coding DNA: TGTGCCAGCAGCCTGAGGGCGGGCGCCGGCGAGCAGTACTTC. Translating gives CASSLRAGAGEQYF.

This chain joins TRBV4-1 and TRBJ2-3; TRBD2 matches 13 bases. Losses at the gene ends were 3 bases for V and 2 bases for J; bases not matched to a gene: 2. Germline V lookup: CDR1 MGHRA, CDR2 YSYEKL. The CDR3 runs 16 residues. The DNA for the CDR3 is TGCGCCAGCAGCCACGGGACTAGCGGGGACACAGATACGCAGTATTTT. Residues: CASSHGTSGDTDTQYF.

The V gene is TRBV7-3, the J gene TRBJ2-7; 8 bases align to TRBD1. This CDR3 contains 13 residues. Trimming at V came to 4 bases and at J to 7 bases, leaving 6 bases not matched to a gene. Germline V lookup: CDR1 SGHTA, CDR2 FQGTGA. The CDR3 sequence is CASSSGQGEEQYF. The DNA for the CDR3 is TGTGCCAGCAGCTCCGGACAGGGAGAGGAGCAGTACTTC.

V and J are TRBV29-1 and TRBJ2-5, with 8 nucleotides matching TRBD2. The J call may be in error: the DNA end matches TRBJ2-7 better. The CDR3 totals 15 residues. The V gene's germline CDR1 is SQVTM and CDR2 ANQGSEA. Written as DNA, the CDR3 is TGCAGCGTCCTACTAGCGGCAAGGAGCTCCTACGAGCAGTACTTC. It translates to CSVLLAARSSYEQYF.

The genes are TRBV5-6 and TRBJ2-6; D is unresolved. V dropped 0 bases and J dropped 3 bases, with 19 bases sitting between them. The CDR3 length is 19 residues. Per the germline V gene, CDR1 is SGHDT and CDR2 is YYEEEE. Written as DNA, the CDR3 is TGTGCCAGCAGCTTGGGCGCAGGCCCCCAAACGGTTGGGGCCAACGTCCTGACTTTC. Protein sequence: CASSLGAGPQTVGANVLTF.

The chain joins TRBV6-5 to TRBJ1-2; 7 nucleotides agree with TRBD1. This CDR3 contains 14 residues. V was clipped by 4 bases and J by 8 bases; unmatched bases: 10. Germline assignment: CDR1 MNHEY and CDR2 SVGAGI. CDR3 coding DNA: TGTGCCAGCAGTTCGCACGACAGGGCGGGAGGCTACACCTTC. Translating it yields CASSSHDRAGGYTF.

V usage is TRBV4-3 and J usage is TRBJ2-1; D possibly corresponds to TRBD2 (5 bases). V was pared by 3 bases and J by 4 bases, with 13 bases between. The germline CDR1 and CDR2 sequences are LGHNA and YSLEER. This CDR3 has 15 amino acids. The CDR3 sequence: CASSQEDLTYNEQFF. The DNA for the CDR3 is TGCGCCAGCAGCCAGGAGGACCTAACATACAATGAGCAGTTCTTC.